This TCR beta chain was observed in a study of blood T cell repertoires in COVID-19. Study summary: Researchers got acute and convalescent COVID-19 samples from the United States, Italy and Spain. The analysed material was cDNA or gDNA that came from T cells, B-cell-depleted T cells, or PBMCs.

While infection was still active, Seattle patients were enrolled and then followed longitudinally. This CDR3 has 15 amino acids. J gave up 5 bases and V 5 bases, and 8 bases lay outside the gene matches. CDR1 and CDR2 (germline): MDHEN, SYDVKM. Per the original data handling: Counts of nucleated cells, estimated from reference gene primer amplification, were obtained. Measured with immunoSEQ multiplex PCR; TCRdb has only the in-frame clones, and not every one. Clone size and V and J calls were adopted from that table, with D and trimming inferred from the DNA. The sample comprises tens of thousands of clones, roughly 90% of which are singletons, and around 2.9% rests with the top ten.

The chain combines TRBV28 with TRBJ1-3; 8 nucleotides match TRBD1. Sequenced sample: peripheral blood. This receptor was obtained from a man over 45 with COVID-19, enrolled during active disease. CDR3 amino acids: CASSDAGTGRNTIYF. The CDR3 nucleotides are TGTGCCAGCAGTGACGCCGGGACAGGTAGAAACACCATATATTTT.